This T cell receptor beta chain was obtained from a study of T cell changes during pregnancy in multiple sclerosis. Data came from immunoSEQ multiplex PCR; TCRdb stores just in-frame clones and leaves some out. The table records tens of thousands of clones, about 93% of them present only once. Germline values: CDR1 SEHNR, CDR2 FQNEAQ (reference sequence). CDR3 length: 16 amino acids. V lost 5 bases, J lost 0 bases, and 16 bases lay in between. Sample: peripheral blood, taken in the third trimester of pregnancy. The receptor comes from a female donor with multiple sclerosis, enrolled in a pregnancy study. This chain uses TRBV7-9 with TRBJ1-2; possible D gene TRBD1, 6 bases. The CDR3 nucleotides are TGTGCCAGCAGCCGGGACACCCTCTATCCTAACTATGGCTACACCTTC. This encodes CASSRDTLYPNYGYTF.